Below, 5 T cell receptor beta chains from the same sample are listed, as sequenced in a study of T cell repertoires in cytomegalovirus infection. TCRdb used MiXCR to reprocess the reads, holding one entry per CDR3 protein. Among 600,000 to 800,000 distinct CDR3 sequences listed, approximately 24% were seen once. The sample consisted of CD8+ T cells from PBMCs. Receptor source: a human donor in good health (CMV status not recorded). Some clones in this sample may be carry-over from other donors' samples.

Of note for this clonotype: A junction end diverges from the germline sequence, so it may reflect a read error. The chain links TRBV20-1 to TRBJ1-2; D gene ambiguous. CDR1 and CDR2 (germline): DFQATT, SNEGSKA (reference sequence). CDR3 length equals 13 residues. CDR3 amino acids: CSARRNPNYDYTF. DNA for the CDR3: TGCAGTGCTAGAAGGAACCCTAACTATGACTACACCTTC.

The chain joins TRBV12-3 or TRBV12-4 to TRBJ2-1; 16 bases map to TRBD2. V trimming: 5 bases; J trimming: 6 bases; junction bases outside the gene matches: 7. This CDR3 spans 17 amino acids. The CDR3 region is CASSPGTSGGGFNEQFF. The DNA for the CDR3 is TGTGCCAGCAGTCCCGGGACTAGCGGGGGGGGGTTCAATGAGCAGTTCTTC.

The chain employs TRBV10-3 and TRBJ1-1; the D is unclear. CDR1 and CDR2 from the germline V gene are ENHRY and SYGVKD. V lost 4 bases and J lost 3, with 12 bases in between. The CDR3 length is 14 residues. The CDR3 DNA reads as TGTGCCATCAGTGTAAGAGTAGCGGACACTGAAGCTTTCTTT. Its protein product is CAISVRVADTEAFF.

V gene TRBV4-1 combines with J gene TRBJ2-7; 7 nucleotides match TRBD2. CDR3 length: 14 residues. CDR1 and CDR2 (germline): MGHRA, YSYEKL. With V trimmed by 0 bases and J by 4 bases, 3 bases remained unmatched. In DNA form, the CDR3 reads TGCGCCAGCAGCCAAGATGGGGGGGATTACGAGCAGTACTTC. This sequence encodes CASSQDGGDYEQYF.

This clonotype was observed a few times. The chain couples TRBV27 to TRBJ1-6; TRBD1 is a possible D gene (5 bases). CDR3 size: 14 residues. Germline values: CDR1 MNHEY, CDR2 SMNVEV (reference sequence). V gave up 5 bases and J gave up 12 bases, with 17 bases separating them. The DNA of the CDR3 is TGTGCCAGCAGTCCCCGAGGGGAGCTAAGACCCCTCCACTTT. Its translation is CASSPRGELRPLHF.